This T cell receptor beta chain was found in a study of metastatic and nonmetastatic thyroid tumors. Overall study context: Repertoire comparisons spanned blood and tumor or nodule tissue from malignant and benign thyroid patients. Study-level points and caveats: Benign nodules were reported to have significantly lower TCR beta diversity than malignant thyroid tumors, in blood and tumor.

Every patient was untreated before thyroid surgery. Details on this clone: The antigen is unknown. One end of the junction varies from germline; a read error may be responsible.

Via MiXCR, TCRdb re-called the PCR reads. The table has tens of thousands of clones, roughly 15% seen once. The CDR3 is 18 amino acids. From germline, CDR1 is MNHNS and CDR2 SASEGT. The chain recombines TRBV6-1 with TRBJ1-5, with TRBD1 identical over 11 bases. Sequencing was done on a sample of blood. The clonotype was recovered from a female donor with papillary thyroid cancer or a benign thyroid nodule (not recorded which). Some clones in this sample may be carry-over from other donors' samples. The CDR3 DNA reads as TGTGCCAACAGTGAGTTCGGACAGGGGGCTCTGAGCAATCAGCCCCAGCATTTT. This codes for CANSEFGQGALSNQPQHF.